Reported below is one T cell receptor beta chain. Its antigen is not identified. This sample stems from a study of CD4 T cells in relation to SARS-CoV-2 and coronaviruses. Study as a whole: Crossreactive spike epitopes shared across donors were mapped to their HLA restriction.

Assay used: immunoSEQ multiplex PCR; TCRdb lists only in-frame clones, some missing. Of tens of thousands of clones in the sample, more than 75% were seen once. The CDR3 has 14 residues. V was trimmed by 3 bases and J by 2 bases, leaving 12 bases between them. Germline CDR1 reads SGDLS; CDR2 reads YYNGEE. Study-level points and caveats: Monoreactive clones expanded significantly more to SARS-CoV-2 than crossreactive clones did.

Material: memory CD4+ T cells from PBMCs. The chain joins TRBV9 to TRBJ2-7; no definite D call. The sequence was collected from an adult with COVID-19. CDR3 in amino acids: CASSGSARTYEQYF. The DNA of the CDR3 is TGTGCCAGCAGCGGCAGCGCCAGAACCTACGAGCAGTACTTC.